This passage covers 28 T cell receptor beta chains from one sample sequenced in a study of T-cell reconstitution after alpha-beta-depleted transplantation in children (dated by TCRdb to 2016 to 2017). The sample's treatment or condition label, in plain terms: allogeneic hematopoietic cell transplantation with graft depleted of TCRalphabeta T cells and CD19 B cells. Library creation used PCR. The run used an Illumina HiSeq 2500. TCR libraries were prepared with molecular barcoding, using unique molecular identifiers to normalize TCRbeta repertoire quantification. In TCRdb, the public reads were trimmed at Q25 with fastp and aligned with MiXCR, with productive beta chains retained. Duplicate CDR3 protein sequences are folded into a single record with the most common DNA and genes. Recorded for this sample are about 900,000 distinct CDR3 sequences; about 30% of them occurred a single time. 28% of the sample is held by the ten biggest clonotypes.

Sequencing used PBMCs, mostly from graft donor cells, obtained 360 days after TCRalphabeta/CD19-depleted stem cell transplant. These receptors were collected from a boy less than two years old who had a stem cell transplant for SCID, so the T cells may come from the graft donor.

V usage is TRBV20-1 and J usage is TRBJ2-1; possible D gene TRBD2, 6 bases. Germline values: CDR1 DFQATT, CDR2 SNEGSKA (reference sequence). V was clipped by 2 bases and J by 9 bases, with 20 bases between them. The CDR3 consists of 15 residues. CDR3 residues: CSARSFPSGVFEQFF. CDR3 DNA sequence: TGCAGTGCTAGATCTTTCCCGTCGGGGGTCTTTGAGCAGTTCTTC.

The gene calls are TRBV13 and TRBJ2-3, with D perhaps matching TRBD2 (6 bases). CDR3 length: 17 amino acids. Trimming took 1 base from V and 1 from J, leaving 15 bases between them. CDR1 is PRHDT, CDR2 FYEKMQ, per germline (reference sequence). CDR3 coding DNA: TGTGCCAGCAGCTTAGAAACGGCGGGGCGGGGCACAGATACGCAGTATTTT. Protein: CASSLETAGRGTDTQYF.

The gene calls are TRBV3-1 and TRBJ1-6, with a weak D call TRBD1 (6 bases). Deletions cut 8 bases from V and 14 bases from J, with 28 bases between. The CDR3 spans 16 residues. The germline V gene has CDR1 LGHDT and CDR2 YNNKEL (reference sequence). DNA of the CDR3: TGTGCCAGCTATGTGGGGGGCTCCCGGGATCGTCATGCCCTCCACTTT. Protein sequence: CASYVGGSRDRHALHF.

DNA of the CDR3: TGTGCCAGCAGCCGACACAGTGGCCGCTCCTACGAGCAGTACTTC. This encodes CASSRHSGRSYEQYF. The chain is built from TRBV7-8 and TRBJ2-7; no clear D. CDR1 is SGHVS, CDR2 FQNEAQ, per germline. The CDR3 covers 15 residues. V was cut by 5 bases and J by 0 bases, with 14 bases left in between. Combining the CDR3 with reference TRBV7-8 and TRBJ2-7 gives the whole variable domain GAGVSQSPRYKVAKRGQDVALRCDPISGHVSLFWYQQALGQGPEFLTYFQNEAQLDKSGLPSDRFFAERPEGSVSTLKIQRTQQEDSAVYLCASSRHSGRSYEQYFGPGTRLTVT.

This clonotype was counted a few times. The chain has TRBV6-1 and TRBJ2-5, with D possibly being TRBD2 (6 bases). Germline V gives CDR1 MNHNS, CDR2 SASEGT. This CDR3 is 13 amino acids long. V lost 1 base and J lost 5, with 8 bases in between. CDR3 bases: TGTGCCAGCAGTGAAGTAGGAGGGGAGACCCAGTACTTC. Its translation: CASSEVGGETQYF.

The rearrangement joins TRBV12-3 or TRBV12-4 to TRBJ1-1, with D uncertain. CDR3 length: 12 amino acids. V was trimmed by 3 bases and J by 5 bases, leaving 7 bases between them. CDR3 bases: TGTGCCAGCAGTTTTTATCGGACTGAAGCTTTCTTT. Protein sequence: CASSFYRTEAFF.

This clonotype was seen more than once but under ten times. V gene TRBV7-2 combines with J gene TRBJ2-3; TRBD2 matches at 10 bases. The CDR3 consists of 16 residues. The ends lost 4 bases at V and 2 bases at J; junction bases unmatched: 6. CDR1 and CDR2 from the germline V gene are SGHTA and FQGNSA. This CDR3 is CASSYQLAGNTDTQYF. In DNA form, the CDR3 reads TGTGCCAGCAGCTATCAACTAGCGGGAAACACAGATACGCAGTATTTT.

J is TRBJ2-3 and V is TRBV7-4; no clear D gene. Looked up from germline, CDR1 is SGHVT and CDR2 is SQSDAQ. V was trimmed by 5 bases and J by 6 bases, leaving 9 bases between them. This CDR3 comprises 12 residues. CDR3 in amino acids: CASSAAPDTQYF. CDR3 nucleotides: TGTGCCAGCAGCGCCGCCCCGGATACGCAGTATTTT.

This clonotype was detected a few times. CDR3 in DNA: TGTGCCAGCAGCTCTTTTTCTGGGCAGCTGAACACTGAAGCTTTCTTT. Translating it yields CASSSFSGQLNTEAFF. The rearrangement links TRBV5-6 to TRBJ1-1; no reliable D call. V lost 3 bases, J lost 0 bases, and 15 bases lay in between. Per the germline V gene, CDR1 is SGHDT and CDR2 is YYEEEE. This CDR3 spans 16 amino acids.

This chain links TRBV12-3 or TRBV12-4 with TRBJ2-7, with D unresolved. The germline V and J ends were trimmed by 6 bases and 1 base, with 13 bases remaining between them. The CDR3 is 14 amino acids. The CDR3 nucleotides read TGTGCCAGCAGCCGTATTCAGGCGTCCTACGAGCAGTACTTC. This sequence encodes CASSRIQASYEQYF.

This clonotype was picked up one time. V is TRBV7-8 and J is TRBJ1-1; 10 bases fit TRBD1. This CDR3 spans 17 amino acids. V dropped 3 bases and J dropped 1; count of bases not matched to a gene: 8. The germline V gene has CDR1 SGHVS and CDR2 FQNEAQ. Here the CDR3 DNA reads TGTGCCAGCAGCTTCCCGGGGGGGGACAGGGGGAACACTGAAGCTTTCTTT. Amino acid sequence: CASSFPGGDRGNTEAFF.

The chain employs TRBV2 and TRBJ2-7, with D possibly TRBD2 on 7 matching bases. Germline V CDR1 and CDR2: SNHLY, FYNNEI. With 7 bases removed from V and 2 bases from J, the gap between germline ends came to 18 bases. The CDR3 has 15 residues. The CDR3 loop reads CASTEGGVLPYEQYF. CDR3 DNA sequence: TGTGCCAGCACCGAGGGGGGGGTCCTCCCCTACGAGCAGTACTTC.

The chain carries TRBV20-1 and TRBJ1-5, with TRBD1 identical over 7 bases. Looked up from germline, CDR1 is DFQATT and CDR2 is SNEGSKA (reference sequence). The CDR3 length is 14 residues. V was pared by 4 bases and J by 5 bases, with 8 bases of the junction left unmatched. As DNA, the CDR3 is TGCAGTGCTATCTCCCACGGGACAGATCAGCCCCAGCATTTT. Encoded protein: CSAISHGTDQPQHF.

The chain employs TRBV3-1 and TRBJ2-1; TRBD2 aligns across 8 bases. Germline V gene data show CDR1 as LGHDT and CDR2 as YNNKEL (reference sequence). Unmatched junction bases numbered 13, after V lost 0 bases and J lost 9 bases. The CDR3 covers 17 residues. CDR3 in DNA: TGTGCCAGCAGCCAAGAGGTTGGTGGGCGACTAGCGCCTGAGCAGTTCTTC. Amino acid sequence: CASSQEVGGRLAPEQFF.

This clonotype was counted between two and nine times. V is TRBV7-6 and J is TRBJ2-5, with 11 nucleotides matching TRBD2. V lost 1 base and J lost 3; bases outside the gene matches: 13. The length of the CDR3 is 19 residues. Germline V lookup: CDR1 SGHVS, CDR2 FNYEAQ. In nucleotides, the CDR3 is TGTGCCAGCAGCTTAGAAGGCCCTCCTATAGCGGGGGGGAAAGAGACCCAGTACTTC. Translation: CASSLEGPPIAGGKETQYF.

The genes are TRBV6-1 and TRBJ1-4, with TRBD1 identical over 7 bases. Germline assignment: CDR1 MNHNS and CDR2 SASEGT. Trimming cost V 6 bases and J 3 bases; bases outside gene matches: 10. This CDR3 contains 16 residues. The DNA of the CDR3 is TGTGCCAGCAGGGGGACAGTCCCCGGCCCTAATGAAAAACTGTTTTTT. Translating it yields CASRGTVPGPNEKLFF.

CDR3 nucleotides: TGCAGTGCTAGAGCTATAGGACTCCGGGCCGGGGAGCTGTTTTTT. It is translated as CSARAIGLRAGELFF. V gene TRBV20-1 combines with J gene TRBJ2-2; D is perhaps TRBD2 (5 bases). Germline CDR1 and CDR2: DFQATT and SNEGSKA (reference sequence). V lost 1 base, J lost 6 bases, and 15 bases lay in between. The CDR3 sequence is 15 residues long.

This clonotype was seen a few times. The chain recombines TRBV29-1 with TRBJ1-1; possible D gene TRBD1, 5 bases. Germline CDR1 SQVTM, CDR2 ANQGSEA. This CDR3 contains 13 residues. The V end lost 4 bases, the J end lost 1 base, and 10 bases lay between the germline ends. The CDR3 sequence: CSVARGWNTEAFF. CDR3 nucleotide sequence: TGCAGCGTTGCACGGGGGTGGAACACTGAAGCTTTCTTT. Complete variable domain (other parts from reference TRBV29-1 and TRBJ1-1): SAVISQKPSRDICQRGTSLTIQCQVDSQVTMMFWYRQQPGQSLTLIATANQGSEATYESGFVIDKFPISRPNLTFSTLTVSNMSPEDSSIYLCSVARGWNTEAFFGQGTRLTVV.

A few counts support this clonotype. CDR3 nucleotide sequence: TGTGCCAGCAGCCCCCTAGGTAGCGGCGACTACGAGCAGTACTTC. It specifies CASSPLGSGDYEQYF. V gene TRBV7-3 combines with J gene TRBJ2-7; the D gene is possibly TRBD2 (6 bases). Germline values: CDR1 SGHTA, CDR2 FQGTGA. The CDR3 is 15 amino acids. With 5 bases removed from V and 3 bases from J, the gap between germline ends came to 17 bases.

CDR3 in DNA: TGCAGTGCTAGAAGGGACCGCCTTCCCTCTCAGCCCCAGCATTTT. Its protein product is CSARRDRLPSQPQHF. V and J are TRBV20-1 and TRBJ1-5; TRBD1 is a possible D gene (5 bases). The germline V gene has CDR1 DFQATT and CDR2 SNEGSKA (reference sequence). The CDR3 is made up of 15 amino acids. V was pared by 2 bases and J by 6 bases, with 17 bases between.

The genes are TRBV24-1 and TRBJ2-2; D unresolved. Trimming removed 4 bases from V and 2 bases from J, with 7 bases in between. This CDR3 spans 14 amino acids. Germline V lookup: CDR1 KGHDR, CDR2 SFDVKD. The CDR3 DNA is TGTGCCACCAGTGACCCGCCCAACACCGGGGAGCTGTTTTTT. Residues: CATSDPPNTGELFF.

This clonotype was observed a few times. The chain uses TRBV20-1 and TRBJ2-7; a weak D match, TRBD2 (6 bases). Germline V gene data show CDR1 as DFQATT and CDR2 as SNEGSKA (reference sequence). This CDR3 contains 14 residues. V shed 1 base and J shed 2 bases, with 12 bases lying between them. Here the CDR3 DNA reads TGCAGTGCTAGAGGGGATGGAGGGGCCTACGAGCAGTACTTC. Translating gives CSARGDGGAYEQYF.

This chain links TRBV29-1 with TRBJ2-7, with 7 nucleotides matching TRBD1. Germline V gives CDR1 SQVTM, CDR2 ANQGSEA. V trimming: 4 bases; J trimming: 0 bases; junction bases outside the gene matches: 3. The CDR3 totals 13 residues. CDR3 protein: CSVGDRVSYEQYF. Here the CDR3 DNA reads TGCAGCGTTGGAGACAGGGTCTCCTACGAGCAGTACTTC.

This clonotype was detected only a few times. This chain links TRBV5-1 with TRBJ2-3, with D uncertain. V was trimmed by 2 bases and J by 6 bases, leaving 16 bases between them. This CDR3 region has 15 residues. Germline CDR1 is SGHRS and CDR2 is YFSETQ. Written as DNA, the CDR3 is TGCGCCAGCAGCTTAACACGACACCTCGAGGATACGCAGTATTTT. As protein: CASSLTRHLEDTQYF.

A few counts support this clonotype. The genes are TRBV20-1 and TRBJ2-7; a weak D match, TRBD1 (6 bases). With 4 bases removed from V and 3 bases from J, the gap between germline ends came to 19 bases. Germline values: CDR1 DFQATT, CDR2 SNEGSKA (reference sequence). The CDR3 extends over 15 amino acids. The DNA for the CDR3 is TGCAGTGCTATCTCGCCGGGACATACTCTCTACGAGCAGTACTTC. Protein: CSAISPGHTLYEQYF.

This clonotype has ten or more counts. The V call is TRBV7-2, the J call TRBJ2-5, with D possibly TRBD1 on 7 matching bases. The CDR3 length is 14 residues. V lost 3 bases, J lost 5 bases, and 13 bases lay in between. Germline CDR1 SGHTA, CDR2 FQGNSA. The CDR3 DNA reads as TGTGCCAGCAGCTTCGGAGGGGGCGGGGAGACCCAGTACTTC. Its translation is CASSFGGGGETQYF.

V usage is TRBV20-1 and J usage is TRBJ1-5; 7 nucleotides align to TRBD1. The CDR3 totals 13 residues. Germline CDR1 and CDR2: DFQATT and SNEGSKA (reference sequence). V lost 5 bases and J lost 7; bases outside the gene matches: 8. As DNA, the CDR3 is TGCAGTGCTCTCAGGGGGTCGGGGCAGCCCCAGCATTTT. Translated, it gives CSALRGSGQPQHF.

The chain uses TRBV6-5 and TRBJ1-1; D is ambiguous. Per germline, CDR1 MNHEY and CDR2 SVGAGI. Trimming took off 2 bases at V and 2 bases at J, with 12 bases between the two ends. The CDR3 is 15 residues long. CDR3 sequence reads: CASSYGTGLNTEAFF. DNA for the CDR3: TGTGCCAGCAGTTACGGTACGGGGTTAAACACTGAAGCTTTCTTT.